A selection of T cell receptor beta chains follows, all from one sample in a study of T cell clones after liver transplantation. The repertoire was sequenced with immunoSEQ multiplex PCR; TCRdb's copy has only in-frame clones and lacks some. The sample yields around 77,000 clones, 80% seen once. Sequencing used CD4+ T cells from blood, obtained 12 months after liver transplant. These receptors were collected from a human patient who received a liver transplant. Some T cells may be the graft donor's. Both conserved end residues are part of each CDR3. Each record gives: V gene, J gene, clone size, D gene, CDR3 DNA, CDR3 protein. The D gene is left open where the match is weak. The listing skips clone size in some rows; elsewhere it reads once, few, many or a size class.

V: TRBV28; J: TRBJ1-4; size: few; D: TRBD1; DNA: TGTGCCAGCAGTTTTCGAAGTAGGCAGGGGGCTCGCGGTGAAAAACTGTTTTTT; CDR3: CASSFRSRQGARGEKLFF
V: TRBV2; J: TRBJ1-4; size: NA; D: NA; DNA: TGTGCCAGCAGAGGGGTAGAGGAAAAACTGTTTTTT; CDR3: CASRGVEEKLFF
V: TRBV27; J: TRBJ2-1; size: NA; D: NA; DNA: TGTGCCAGCAGTTTCAAGGGGCAGTCCTACAATGAGCAGTTCTTC; CDR3: CASSFKGQSYNEQFF
V: TRBV5-6; J: TRBJ1-5; size: once; D: TRBD1; DNA: TGTGCCAGCAGCTCAGGGACAGGGGGAATGTCGCCCCAGCATTTT; CDR3: CASSSGTGGMSPQHF
V: TRBV6-5; J: TRBJ2-7; size: NA; D: NA; DNA: TGTGCCAGCAGTTACTCGTCCCTGCACCGTGGCGAGCAGTACTTC; CDR3: CASSYSSLHRGEQYF
V: TRBV5-1; J: TRBJ2-2; size: once; D: NA; DNA: TGCGCCAGCAGCTTGGATGGGGAGAACACCGGGGAGCTGTTTTTT; CDR3: CASSLDGENTGELFF
V: TRBV29-1; J: TRBJ1-2; size: few; D: NA; DNA: TGCAGCGTTGTAGGGGACCTCTATGGCTACACCTTC; CDR3: CSVVGDLYGYTF
V: TRBV2; J: TRBJ2-7; size: NA; D: NA; DNA: TGTGCCAGCACAAAAGGGGAAGGGGCGAGGGGGGAGCAGTACTTC; CDR3: CASTKGEGARGEQYF
V: TRBV5-6; J: TRBJ2-1; size: NA; D: TRBD1; DNA: TGTGCCAGCAGCTGGGACACGGGACAGATACTCAATGAGCAGTTCTTC; CDR3: CASSWDTGQILNEQFF
V: TRBV18; J: TRBJ2-7; size: NA; D: TRBD2; DNA: TGTGCCAGCACAGAACTAGCGGGACGCTCCTACGAGCAGTACTTC; CDR3: CASTELAGRSYEQYF
V: TRBV7-6; J: TRBJ2-1; size: NA; D: NA; DNA: TGTGCCAGCAGCCTGGGAGCTGGGATGGGCAATGAGCAGTTCTTC; CDR3: CASSLGAGMGNEQFF
V: TRBV5-1; J: TRBJ2-7; size: few; D: NA; DNA: TGCGCCAGCAGCCCATGGACCCGGGATCTATCCTACGAGCAGTACTTC; CDR3: CASSPWTRDLSYEQYF
V: TRBV18; J: TRBJ1-1; size: NA; D: TRBD1; DNA: TGTGCCAGCTCACCTTTGGACAGGGAAGCTTTCTTT; CDR3: CASSPLDREAFF
V: TRBV19; J: TRBJ1-1; size: NA; D: TRBD1; DNA: TGTGCCAGTAGAACGGGACAGGGGGCGGGCACTGAAGCTTTCTTT; CDR3: CASRTGQGAGTEAFF
V: TRBV4-3; J: TRBJ2-7; size: NA; D: TRBD1; DNA: TGCGCCAGCAGCCAACAGACGGGGACAGGGGCCCCCTACGAGCAGTACTTC; CDR3: CASSQQTGTGAPYEQYF
V: TRBV9; J: TRBJ2-6; size: NA; D: TRBD1; DNA: TGTGCCAGCAGCATTCCAGGGGGCCGAGGTGGGGCCAACGTCCTGACTTTC; CDR3: CASSIPGGRGGANVLTF
V: TRBV28; J: TRBJ1-5; size: NA; D: TRBD1; DNA: TGTGCCAGCAGAGAACTTCAGGGGGGGGGTCAGCCCCAGCATTTT; CDR3: CASRELQGGGQPQHF
V: TRBV6-5; J: TRBJ2-3; size: NA; D: TRBD2; DNA: TGTGCCAGCAGAGGACTAGTTGCTGGCACAGATACGCAGTATTTT; CDR3: CASRGLVAGTDTQYF
V: TRBV5-1; J: TRBJ1-4; size: NA; D: TRBD1; DNA: TGCGCCAGCAGCGCGCACCCGGGACAGGGGGGTAATGAAAAACTGTTTTTT; CDR3: CASSAHPGQGGNEKLFF
V: TRBV29-1; J: TRBJ2-1; size: once; D: TRBD1; DNA: TGCAGCGCACAGGGGATTACGAATGAGCAGTTCTTC; CDR3: CSAQGITNEQFF
V: TRBV2; J: TRBJ2-7; size: NA; D: TRBD1; DNA: TGTGCCAGCGCGATTGGACAGGGAACCTACGAGCAGTACTTC; CDR3: CASAIGQGTYEQYF
V: TRBV7-6; J: TRBJ1-2; size: NA; D: TRBD1; DNA: TGTGCCAGCAGCTTAGAAAAAGCCGGGACAGTCTATGGCTACACCTTC; CDR3: CASSLEKAGTVYGYTF
V: TRBV5-1; J: TRBJ2-2; size: NA; D: NA; DNA: TGCGCCAGCGGCAAAGAGCTTTCCCGCTTGGGCACCGGGGAGCTGTTTTTT; CDR3: CASGKELSRLGTGELFF
V: TRBV20-1; J: TRBJ2-1; size: NA; D: NA; DNA: TGCAGTGCTATATGGAATGAGCAGTTCTTC; CDR3: CSAIWNEQFF
V: TRBV28; J: TRBJ2-5; size: NA; D: TRBD1; DNA: TGTGCCATCCTGGGACAGGGGGTAGGAGAGACCCAGTACTTC; CDR3: CAILGQGVGETQYF
V: TRBV4-2; J: TRBJ2-1; size: NA; D: NA; DNA: TGTGCCAGCAGCCAAGATAATTGGGAGCAGTTCTTC; CDR3: CASSQDNWEQFF
V: TRBV5-6; J: TRBJ2-1; size: NA; D: NA; DNA: TGTGCCAGCAGCATCTACAGGGAAATTGAGCAGTTCTTC; CDR3: CASSIYREIEQFF
V: TRBV6-5; J: TRBJ1-2; size: NA; D: NA; DNA: TGTGCCAGCAGTTACGGGGGGAACTATGGCTACACCTTC; CDR3: CASSYGGNYGYTF
V: TRBV4-3; J: TRBJ1-1; size: NA; D: NA; DNA: TGCGCCAGCAGCCAAGAGTCAGGGAGCACTGAAACTTTCTTT; CDR3: CASSQESGSTETFF
V: TRBV6-6; J: TRBJ2-6; size: NA; D: NA; DNA: TGTGCCAGCAGTCTCTCCTCTGGGGCCAACGTCCTGACTTTC; CDR3: CASSLSSGANVLTF
V: TRBV11-2; J: TRBJ2-7; size: NA; D: NA; DNA: TGTGCCAGCAGCTTAGAGCCGGGCAGAACCTACGAGCAGTACTTC; CDR3: CASSLEPGRTYEQYF
V: TRBV27; J: TRBJ1-2; size: NA; D: NA; DNA: TGTGCCAGCAGGGGCACTTCGGGGGCGCAGGGTCGTGACTATGGCTACACCTTC; CDR3: CASRGTSGAQGRDYGYTF
V: TRBV11-2; J: TRBJ1-5; size: once; D: NA; DNA: TGTGCCAGCAGCTTAGAGGAGGGTCGGAATCAGCCCCAGCATTTT; CDR3: CASSLEEGRNQPQHF
V: TRBV21-1; J: TRBJ1-5; size: few; D: NA; DNA: TGTGCCAGCGACTACAGGGGTAGCAATCAGCCCCAGCATTTT; CDR3: CASDYRGSNQPQHF
V: TRBV4-3; J: TRBJ2-3; size: NA; D: TRBD2; DNA: TGCGCCAGCAGCCCCCTCACTAGCGGCTTCACAGATACGCAGTATTTT; CDR3: CASSPLTSGFTDTQYF
V: TRBV27; J: TRBJ2-1; size: NA; D: NA; DNA: TGTGCCAGCAGTAGACGGACGTACGCGAGCTCCTACAATGAGCAGTTCTTC; CDR3: CASSRRTYASSYNEQFF
V: TRBV25-1; J: TRBJ2-3; size: NA; D: TRBD2; DNA: TGTGCCAGCCGGCGGGCTAGCGGGAGGGCCCTCAGCACAGATACGCAGTATTTT; CDR3: CASRRASGRALSTDTQYF
V: TRBV28; J: TRBJ2-7; size: once; D: NA; DNA: TGTGCCAGCAGTTTAGGGGGCGACTACGAGCAGTACTTC; CDR3: CASSLGGDYEQYF
V: TRBV18; J: TRBJ1-2; size: NA; D: NA; DNA: TGTGCCAGCTCAGGGTCAGGGATGGACTATGGCTACACCTTC; CDR3: CASSGSGMDYGYTF
V: TRBV4-3; J: TRBJ2-3; size: NA; D: NA; DNA: TGCGCCAGCAGCCAGGCACCCGGAGGGGGCACAGATACGCAGTATTTT; CDR3: CASSQAPGGGTDTQYF
V: TRBV28; J: TRBJ2-7; size: NA; D: NA; DNA: TGTGCCAGCAGTTTTGGATCTCACGAGCAGTACTTC; CDR3: CASSFGSHEQYF
V: TRBV27; J: TRBJ2-7; size: NA; D: TRBD1; DNA: TGTGCCAGCAGTCCCGGATTGGGACAGGGGCGCTTTTCCTACGAGCAGTACTTC; CDR3: CASSPGLGQGRFSYEQYF
V: TRBV10-3; J: TRBJ1-2; size: NA; D: NA; DNA: TGTGCCACCACCCCAGACTCATATGGCTACACCTTC; CDR3: CATTPDSYGYTF
V: TRBV10-3; J: TRBJ2-1; size: few; D: NA; DNA: TGTGCCATCAGTGCCGTCATCTACAATGAGCAGTTCTTC; CDR3: CAISAVIYNEQFF
V: TRBV7-8; J: TRBJ2-7; size: few; D: TRBD2; DNA: TGTGCCAGCAGCTTAGGGACTAGCGAGGTGAAGCAGTACTTC; CDR3: CASSLGTSEVKQYF
V: TRBV2; J: TRBJ1-2; size: NA; D: NA; DNA: TGTGCCAGCAGTGGGGCAGGGAACAACTATGGCTACACCTTC; CDR3: CASSGAGNNYGYTF
V: TRBV6-5; J: TRBJ1-2; size: once; D: NA; DNA: TGTGCCAGCAGCTTACGGGACACTCAAGGCTACACCTTC; CDR3: CASSLRDTQGYTF